Reported below is one T cell receptor beta chain. The record originates from a study of shared T cell receptors in the human thymus. Some clones are missing from TCRdb's copy, which holds only in-frame ones; the method was immunoSEQ multiplex PCR. The sample contains about 660,000 clones, around 89% of which appear only once. J gave up 4 bases and V 2 bases, and 6 bases lay outside the gene matches. This CDR3 has 15 residues. Germline CDR1 SGDLS, CDR2 YYNGEE. Another study also made use of these data, one on human thymus T cells.

The specimen sequenced was thymocytes. The chain uses TRBV9 and TRBJ2-1, with 7 bases matching TRBD1. This TCR was sampled from a boy in the first two years of life with a congenital heart defect. Written as DNA, the CDR3 is TGTGCCAGCAGCGTCCCGGGACAGATGTACAATGAGCAGTTCTTC. Amino acid sequence: CASSVPGQMYNEQFF.